This TCR beta chain was sequenced for a study of Ad26.COV2.S vaccination and SARS-CoV-2 variants. Study in general: Participant was drawn from the COV1001 Ad26.COV2.S trial arm.

The CDR3 is made up of 16 amino acids. CDR1 and CDR2 from the germline V gene are ENHRY and SYGVKD. V was pared by 3 bases and J by 6 bases, with 8 bases of the junction left unmatched. The treatment denotes: some 20 received Ad26.COV2.S at low or high dose, single or two shots; a few received placebo; per-sample allocation not given. Day 63 after the first injection of vaccine or placebo was the sampling time. About this clone itself: Its antigen remains unidentified.

Generated by immunoSEQ multiplex PCR, the TCRdb table keeps only in-frame clones and is missing some. The sample includes roughly 510,000 clones, around 85% seen only once; the top ten take about 13%. Study-wide results and limits: Participants given vaccine showed non-spike TCR breadth similar to that of placebo recipients. There was a possibility that the TCR breadth and depth analyses underestimated total T cell responses.

The sample consisted of peripheral blood, taken in a trial of Ad26.COV2.S vaccine versus placebo. This clonotype originated in a person aged 18 to 59 who received the Ad26.COV2.S COVID-19 vaccine or a placebo. The V gene is TRBV10-3, the J gene TRBJ2-1; 10 nucleotides align to TRBD2. The CDR3 region is CAISDRLAGEGNEQFF. In nucleotides, the CDR3 is TGTGCCATCAGTGATAGGCTAGCGGGAGAAGGCAATGAGCAGTTCTTC.